Listed here are 30 T cell receptor beta chains from one sample, sequenced in a study of T cell clonality in common variable immunodeficiency. The method was immunoSEQ multiplex PCR; TCRdb's version includes in-frame clones alone and lacks a portion of them. The sample shows 45,000 to 70,000 clones, no singletons; the ten largest hold 5.4%. Sequencing used peripheral blood mononuclear cells. These receptors all stem from a person between 18 and 69 years old in good health.

This clone was seen many times. With the read ending 3 residues before the CDR3 end, the germline J gene is used to fill in that end. This chain uses TRBV12-3 or TRBV12-4 with TRBJ2-7, with D possibly TRBD2 on 5 matching bases. V was pared by 7 bases and J by 2 bases, with 12 bases between. The CDR3 covers 13 residues. CDR3 sequence reads: CASTGYGAYEQYF. Partial CDR3 DNA: TGTGCCAGCACCGGTTACGGGGCCTACGAG.

This clone was observed at least ten times. The read terminates 3 residues ahead of where the CDR3 ends, so the germline J gene completes it. V usage is TRBV5-4 and J usage is TRBJ1-6, with TRBD1 matching 7 bases. Germline CDR1 is SGHNT and CDR2 is YYREEE (reference sequence). This CDR3 is built from 13 residues. The covered CDR3 bases are TGTGCCAGCAGCTTGGAGGACAGGCCTACC. This sequence encodes CASSLEDRPT. The CDR3 reads in full as CASSLEDRPTLHF.

Ten or more counts support this clone. The CDR3 end lies 3 residues beyond the end of the read and is filled in from the germline J gene. The chain uses TRBV19 and TRBJ2-5, with D unresolved. The CDR3 spans 10 residues. V shed 5 bases and J shed 5 bases, with 3 bases lying between them. Germline CDR1 is LNHDA and CDR2 is SQIVND (reference sequence). The CDR3 region is CASSRETQYF. Partial CDR3 DNA: TGTGCCAGTAGTCGGGAGACC.

This clone was counted ten times or more. From the germline J gene comes the end of the CDR3, since the read stops 3 residues before it. This chain joins TRBV30 and TRBJ2-1; D may be TRBD1 (6 bases). The CDR3 loop spans 11 amino acids. V dropped 0 bases and J dropped 9 bases, with 6 bases sitting between them. CDR1 and CDR2 from the germline V gene are GTSNPN and SVGIG (reference sequence). The sequenced part of the CDR3 DNA is TGTGCCTGGAGTGTAGGGGGTGAG. It is translated as CAWSVGGE. In full, the CDR3 is CAWSVGGEQFF.

Points on this clone: The CDR3 extends 3 residues past the end of the read, so its final part is completed from the germline J gene. J is TRBJ1-6 and V is TRBV11-2, with unresolved D. The germline V and J ends were trimmed by 1 base and 9 bases, with 10 bases remaining between them. The CDR3 loop spans 14 amino acids. The germline V gene encodes CDR1 SGHAT and CDR2 FQNNGV. Here the CDR3 reads CASSLGSGSSPLHF. Incomplete CDR3 DNA: TGTGCCAGCAGCTTAGGTTCGGGTAGTTCACCC.

This clone was counted ten times or more. The read terminates 3 residues before the CDR3 end, so the remaining end is supplied by the germline J gene. The V and J genes are TRBV19 and TRBJ2-5; possibly TRBD1 for D (6 bases). Germline V lookup: CDR1 LNHDA, CDR2 SQIVND (reference sequence). Trimming stripped 3 bases from V and 5 bases from J, with 16 bases between. This CDR3 is 15 amino acids long. The CDR3 loop reads CASSISRGQGETQYF. The sequenced CDR3 bases are TGTGCCAGTAGTATCAGCAGGGGTCAGGGGGAGACC.

Ten or more counts support this clone. Germline and junction disagree at one end, which may indicate a read error. The read ends 3 residues before the CDR3 terminus; that terminus is restored from the germline J gene. V gene TRBV4-2 combines with J gene TRBJ1-1; TRBD1 agrees at 8 bases. Per the germline V gene, CDR1 is LGHNA and CDR2 is YNFKEQ. The CDR3 totals 17 residues. CDR3 in amino acids: CASSQVHDRGERTEAFF. The sequenced CDR3 bases are TGCGCCAGCAGCCAAGTTCATGACAGGGGTGAGAGGACTGAA.

This clone was seen many times. The read ends 3 residues shy of where the CDR3 ends; the end is completed using the germline J gene. This chain links TRBV29-1 with TRBJ1-1; no clear D. Trimming left V 6 bases short and J 1 base short, with 15 bases between. This CDR3 contains 14 residues. CDR1 is SQVTM, CDR2 ANQGSEA, per germline. Partial CDR3 DNA: TGCAGCGTCGAGGTGGTCACAGAGAACACTGAA. Translating it yields CSVEVVTENTE. In full, the CDR3 reads CSVEVVTENTEAFF. Using reference TRBV29-1 and TRBJ1-1 for the parts outside the CDR3, the full variable domain is SAVISQKPSRDICQRGTSLTIQCQVDSQVTMMFWYRQQPGQSLTLIATANQGSEATYESGFVIDKFPISRPNLTFSTLTVSNMSPEDSSIYLCSVEVVTENTEAFFGQGTRLTVV.

In regard to this clone: The read terminates 3 residues before the CDR3 end, so the remaining end is supplied by the germline J gene. The chain employs TRBV7-2 and TRBJ2-2; 7 bases match TRBD1. The trim removed 0 bases at V and 2 bases at J, leaving 3 bases unmatched. The CDR3 loop spans 16 amino acids. Germline loops: CDR1 SGHTA, CDR2 FQGNSA. This CDR3 is CASSLAGQPNTGELFF. Partial CDR3 DNA: TGTGCCAGCAGCTTAGCGGGACAGCCAAACACCGGGGAG.

This clone was counted many times. Read sequence stops 3 residues before the CDR3 end, and the germline J gene provides the missing end. The genes are TRBV20-1 and TRBJ2-1; 9 positions match TRBD2. With V trimmed by 2 bases and J by 4 bases, 9 bases remained unmatched. Germline V gene data show CDR1 as DFQATT and CDR2 as SNEGSKA (reference sequence). The CDR3 is 16 amino acids. The CDR3 sequence: CSARPLASGAYNEQFF. CDR3 bases read: TGCAGTGCTAGACCCCTAGCTAGCGGGGCTTACAATGAG.

This clone has a count of ten or more. The CDR3 sequence: CASSSQQGNTEAFF. The part of the CDR3 DNA that was read is TGTGCCAGCAGTTCCCAACAGGGGAACACTGAA. V and J are TRBV28 and TRBJ1-1; D may be TRBD1 (6 bases). The CDR3 is cut off 3 residues early in the read; its end comes from the germline J gene. Between the trimmed V and J ends, which lost 4 bases and 1 base, there was a span of 10 bases. This CDR3 has 14 amino acids. Germline CDR1 MDHEN, CDR2 SYDVKM.

There are many counts of this clone. The CDR3 extends 3 residues past the end of the read, so its final part is completed from the germline J gene. This sequence joins TRBV5-5 and TRBJ2-1; tentatively, D is TRBD1 (6 bases). This CDR3 is 15 amino acids long. Trimming took 2 bases from V and 8 from J, leaving 17 bases between them. Germline V gene sequence: CDR1 SGHKS, CDR2 YYEKEE (reference sequence). The CDR3 reads CASSFAGFRGYEQFF. CDR3 DNA (partial): TGTGCCAGCAGCTTCGCGGGCTTCAGGGGATATGAG.

In its sample, this clone was seen a few times. From the germline J gene comes the end of the CDR3, since the read stops 3 residues before it. V usage is TRBV7-2 and J usage is TRBJ1-6; no clear D. The CDR3 consists of 15 residues. Between the trimmed V and J ends, which lost 4 bases and 8 bases, there was a span of 15 bases. Germline V gene data show CDR1 as SGHTA and CDR2 as FQGNSA. The part of the CDR3 DNA that was read is TGTGCCAGCAGCTGGACCGGGGTTTCAGATTCACCC. Protein: CASSWTGVSDSP. The whole CDR3 reads CASSWTGVSDSPLHF.

At least ten counts were recorded for this clone. The read comes to an end 3 residues before the CDR3 does, leaving the germline J gene to fill in the end. This chain connects TRBV28 to TRBJ1-6, with 8 bases lining up with TRBD1. This CDR3 contains 15 residues. Looked up from germline, CDR1 is MDHEN and CDR2 is SYDVKM. J gave up 5 bases and V 6 bases, and 6 bases lay outside the gene matches. The CDR3 loop reads CASRQDRGNNSPLHF. The covered CDR3 bases are TGTGCCAGCAGACAAGACAGGGGAAATAATTCACCC.

The table lists this clone with many counts. The read comes to an end 3 residues before the CDR3 does, leaving the germline J gene to fill in the end. The V and J genes are TRBV23-1 and TRBJ1-3, with D unclear. TRBV23-1 counts as an open reading frame of uncertain function. The V end was cut by 4 bases, the J end by 2 bases, with 21 bases between. CDR3 length: 18 amino acids. The CDR3 bases that were read are TGCGCCAGCAGTCGCAACAGAAGATTCGTTGAACCTGGAAACACC. It is translated as CASSRNRRFVEPGNT. The whole CDR3 protein reads CASSRNRRFVEPGNTIYF.

This clone was found a few times. The CDR3 goes on 3 residues after the read ends, and that part is filled in from the germline J gene. The chain recombines TRBV20-1 with TRBJ2-1, with D possibly TRBD2 on 6 matching bases. The germline V and J ends were trimmed by 1 base and 0 bases, with 10 bases remaining between them. This CDR3 comprises 15 residues. CDR1 and CDR2 (germline): DFQATT, SNEGSKA (reference sequence). CDR3 sequence: CSARVAGGSYNEQFF. The DNA read from the CDR3 is TGCAGTGCTAGAGTAGCCGGGGGCTCCTACAATGAG.

This clone was counted ten times or more. The CDR3 end is not reached by the read, which stops 3 residues before it; the germline J gene fills it in. V and J are TRBV19 and TRBJ2-1, with TRBD2 matching 9 bases. The CDR3 spans 15 residues. V lost 5 bases and J lost 8; bases outside the gene matches: 10. From germline, CDR1 is LNHDA and CDR2 SQIVND (reference sequence). The covered CDR3 bases are TGTGCCAGTAGTGATGGGCGGGAGGGTGAAGATGAG. It is translated as CASSDGREGEDE. The entire CDR3 protein is CASSDGREGEDEQFF.

Ten or more counts support this clone. The read terminates 3 residues before the CDR3 end, so the remaining end is supplied by the germline J gene. The genes are TRBV5-5 and TRBJ1-5; D remains unclear. The V and J ends lost 4 bases and 3 bases respectively, with 14 bases between them. Germline V lookup: CDR1 SGHKS, CDR2 YYEKEE (reference sequence). This CDR3 comprises 15 residues. The CDR3 sequence is CASSLRRAVNQPQHF. The covered CDR3 bases are TGTGCCAGCAGCCTACGGAGAGCGGTCAATCAGCCC.

A word on this clone: The junction and the germline gene differ at one end; a read error may be behind it. The CDR3 end lies 3 residues beyond the end of the read and is filled in from the germline J gene. The chain joins TRBV19 to TRBJ2-7; possibly TRBD2 for D (6 bases). From germline, CDR1 is LNHDA and CDR2 SQIVND (reference sequence). CDR3 length: 14 residues. The sequenced CDR3 bases are TGTGCCGGTAGCCTCGCGGGGAGCTCCTACGAG. Translated: CAGSLAGSSYE. The entire CDR3 reads CAGSLAGSSYEQYF.

The table lists this clone with many counts. From the germline J gene comes the end of the CDR3, since the read stops 3 residues before it. This chain uses TRBV30 with TRBJ2-2; weak D call: TRBD1 (6 bases). CDR3 length equals 14 residues. The ends were cut back, 6 bases at V and 4 bases at J, with 15 bases in the middle. The germline V gene has CDR1 GTSNPN and CDR2 SVGIG (reference sequence). CDR3 DNA (partial): TGTGCCTGTAACAGGGTGTTCGGCACCGGGGAG. It codes for CACNRVFGTGE. The CDR3 in its entirety is CACNRVFGTGELFF. Complete variable domain (other parts from reference TRBV30 and TRBJ2-2): SQTIHQWPATLVQPVGSPLSLECTVEGTSNPNLYWYRQAAGRGLQLLFYSVGIGQISSEVPQNLSASRPQDRQFILSSKKLLLSDSGFYLCACNRVFGTGELFFGEGSRLTVL.

This clone was counted many times. The read terminates 3 residues ahead of where the CDR3 ends, so the germline J gene completes it. The chain carries TRBV30 and TRBJ1-2; 10 bases align to TRBD1. J was trimmed by 2 bases and V by 2 bases; bases with no gene match: 11. Per the germline V gene, CDR1 is GTSNPN and CDR2 is SVGIG (reference sequence). The CDR3 is 17 amino acids. The DNA read from the CDR3 is TGTGCCTGGAGTCTTGGGACAGGGGCACTCTTGAACTATGGC. It encodes CAWSLGTGALLNYG. The entire CDR3 protein reads CAWSLGTGALLNYGYTF.

This clone was recorded a few times. The read finishes 3 residues shy of the CDR3 end, and the germline J gene is used to complete it. The V and J genes are TRBV18 and TRBJ1-2, with 7 bases aligning to TRBD1. Looked up from germline, CDR1 is KGHSH and CDR2 is LQKENI. The CDR3 is 17 residues long. CDR3 DNA, as far as it was read: TGTGCCAGCTCACCACCGAGGGCAGGGACAGAATCCTACGAC. Amino acids: CASSPPRAGTESYD. The entire CDR3 sequence reads CASSPPRAGTESYDYTF.

This clone has at least ten counts. The observed sequence ends 3 residues before the CDR3 terminus, with the missing tail filled in from the germline J gene. The chain links TRBV5-1 to TRBJ2-1; TRBD2 matches 7 bases. The CDR3 sequence is 17 residues long. Germline V gene lookup returns CDR1 SGHRS and CDR2 YFSETQ. V was clipped by 1 base and J by 4 bases; unmatched bases: 11. This CDR3 is CASSLWGGLVEYNEQFF. The CDR3 DNA, read in part, is TGCGCCAGCAGCTTGTGGGGGGGACTGGTAGAATACAATGAG.

Of note for this clone: The read terminates 3 residues ahead of where the CDR3 ends, so the germline J gene completes it. This sequence joins TRBV7-2 and TRBJ2-7; D is undetermined. CDR1 SGHTA and CDR2 FQGNSA come from the germline V gene. The CDR3 extends over 13 amino acids. The V end lost 1 base, the J end lost 2 bases, and 6 bases lay between the germline ends. Partial CDR3 DNA: TGTGCCAGCAGCTTAGGCTCGGCCTACGAG. Its translation: CASSLGSAYE. From start to end, the CDR3 is CASSLGSAYEQYF. Using reference TRBV7-2 and TRBJ2-7 for the parts outside the CDR3, the full variable domain is GAGVSQSPSNKVTEKGKDVELRCDPISGHTALYWYRQSLGQGLEFLIYFQGNSAPDKSGLPSDRFSAERTGGSVSTLTIQRTQQEDSAVYLCASSLGSAYEQYFGPGTRLTVT.

Regarding this clone: Read sequence stops 3 residues before the CDR3 end, and the germline J gene provides the missing end. The chain combines TRBV18 with TRBJ1-5, with a tentative D call TRBD1 (6 bases). Germline V gene lookup returns CDR1 KGHSH and CDR2 LQKENI. CDR3 size: 15 residues. The ends were cut back, 2 bases at V and 5 bases at J, with 13 bases in the middle. The CDR3 protein is CASSPGWSGDQPQHF. The part of the CDR3 DNA that was read is TGTGCCAGCTCACCAGGTTGGTCAGGGGATCAGCCC.

This clone was observed many times. The read ends 3 residues before the CDR3 terminus; that terminus is restored from the germline J gene. The V call is TRBV20-1, the J call TRBJ2-1; TRBD2 agrees at 13 bases. After removal of 4 bases from V and 2 bases from J, the junction contained 20 bases not matched to a gene. Germline V gives CDR1 DFQATT, CDR2 SNEGSKA (reference sequence). The CDR3 is made up of 21 amino acids. CDR3 bases read: TGCAGTGCTATCGAACTAGCGGGAGGGCTACCTCAAATATTCACCTACAATGAG. This sequence encodes CSAIELAGGLPQIFTYNE. The CDR3 as a whole reads CSAIELAGGLPQIFTYNEQFF.

In this sample, this clone turned up many times. The sequence runs out 3 residues before the end of the CDR3; the remainder is reconstructed from the germline J gene. This chain joins TRBV10-1 and TRBJ2-1; the match to TRBD2 covers 13 bases. The trim removed 2 bases at V and 6 bases at J, leaving 4 bases unmatched. The CDR3 has 16 residues. Per germline, CDR1 WNHNN and CDR2 SYGVQD (reference sequence). Incomplete CDR3 DNA: TGCGCCAGCAGTGAGGTGGGACTAGCGGGAAGCAATGAG. Amino acids: CASSEVGLAGSNE. The CDR3, in full, reads CASSEVGLAGSNEQFF.

This clone was detected only a few times. Sequencing ends 3 residues short of the CDR3 end; the germline J gene provides the rest. The chain employs TRBV5-4 and TRBJ2-7; D remains unclear. This CDR3 spans 12 amino acids. Germline V gene sequence: CDR1 SGHNT, CDR2 YYREEE (reference sequence). V lost 5 bases and J 3 bases, leaving 9 bases between the germline ends. The CDR3 region is CASRSPGYEQYF. CDR3 bases read: TGTGCCAGCAGATCCCCGGGCTACGAG.

This clone occurred many times. The CDR3 end falls 3 residues outside the read, so it is completed with the germline J gene. The chain recombines TRBV12-5 with TRBJ1-4; D is unclear. CDR3 size: 14 residues. Germline loops: CDR1 LGHNT, CDR2 FRNRAP. Trimming took off 3 bases at V and 6 bases at J, with 11 bases between the two ends. CDR3 region: CASGFQERDEKLFF. The sequenced part of the CDR3 DNA is TGTGCTAGTGGTTTTCAGGAGCGGGATGAAAAA.

In its sample, this clone was seen many times. The read falls 3 residues short of the CDR3 end, and the missing part is taken from the germline J gene. This chain connects TRBV12-3 or TRBV12-4 to TRBJ1-1; TRBD1 might be the D (5 bases). This CDR3 has 13 residues. This chain's CDR3 is CASSQQEAREAFF. CDR3 DNA (partial): TGTGCCAGCAGTCAACAGGAGGCAAGAGAA.